One sample yielded the 27 T cell receptor beta chains listed below, sequenced in a study of T cell repertoires in MIS-A myocarditis. Clones were sequenced by immunoSEQ multiplex PCR, and TCRdb holds only the in-frame ones, with some missing. The data contain about 5,900 clones, about four fifths of them singletons. Sequencing input: interventricular septum heart tissue obtained at autopsy. The receptors here all came from a man aged 18 to 35 with fulminant myocarditis from multisystem inflammatory syndrome in adults (MIS-A) after COVID-19.

The chain combines TRBV25-1 with TRBJ2-5; 9 bases are shared with TRBD2. Germline V CDR1 and CDR2: MGHDK, SYGVNS. The length of the CDR3 is 15 residues. V dropped 1 base and J dropped 5; count of bases not matched to a gene: 5. CDR3 sequence: CASSESRSGRETQYF. The CDR3 DNA reads TGTGCCAGCAGTGAATCCAGGAGCGGGAGGGAGACCCAGTACTTC.

This clone was seen a single time. DNA for the CDR3: TGTGCCTGGAGCAGCACAGATACGCAGTATTTT. Amino acids: CAWSSTDTQYF. The rearrangement joins TRBV30 to TRBJ2-3; no reliable D call. V was trimmed by 3 bases and J by 0 bases, leaving 1 base between them. The CDR3 is made up of 11 amino acids. Germline V gene lookup returns CDR1 GTSNPN and CDR2 SVGIG (reference sequence).

The chain carries TRBV2 and TRBJ2-2; 7 bases are shared with TRBD2. Germline values: CDR1 SNHLY, CDR2 FYNNEI. V lost 7 bases and J lost 6; bases outside the gene matches: 5. The CDR3 sequence is 13 residues long. The CDR3 sequence is CASTNRGAGELFF. The DNA of the CDR3 is TGTGCCAGCACAAATCGGGGGGCCGGGGAGCTGTTTTTT.

CDR3 nucleotide sequence: TGTGCCAGCAGCTCGCCGGGACAGAGGTCAAGCTCCTACGAGCAGTACTTC. This sequence encodes CASSSPGQRSSSYEQYF. The V and J genes are TRBV7-8 and TRBJ2-7; 7 bases map to TRBD1. V was clipped by 4 bases and J by 0 bases; unmatched bases: 12. CDR1 is SGHVS and CDR2 is FQNEAQ in the germline V gene. There are 17 residues in the CDR3.

V usage is TRBV28 and J usage is TRBJ1-2; D perhaps matches TRBD1 (5 bases). V was shortened by 3 bases and J by 4 bases, with 18 bases between the two germline ends. The CDR3 is made up of 16 amino acids. CDR1 and CDR2 (germline): MDHEN, SYDVKM. The CDR3 loop reads CASSLGTGSRGYGYTF. The CDR3 DNA reads TGTGCCAGCAGTTTGGGAACAGGCTCTCGGGGCTATGGCTACACCTTC.

This sequence joins TRBV9 and TRBJ2-2; D possibly corresponds to TRBD2 (5 bases). Trimming took off 0 bases at V and 8 bases at J, with 8 bases between the two ends. From germline, CDR1 is SGDLS and CDR2 YYNGEE. This CDR3 spans 13 amino acids. The CDR3 here is CASSVGPGGELFF. As DNA, the CDR3 is TGTGCCAGCAGCGTAGGGCCGGGGGGGGAGCTGTTTTTT.

The rearrangement uses TRBV4-2 and TRBJ2-6, with unresolved D. The CDR3 is 16 residues long. Per germline, CDR1 LGHNA and CDR2 YNFKEQ. Trimming stripped 7 bases from V and 1 base from J, with 14 bases between. CDR3 in amino acids: CASNQVTLSGANVLTF. In DNA form, the CDR3 reads TGTGCCAGCAACCAGGTCACTTTGTCTGGGGCCAACGTCCTGACTTTC.

DNA for the CDR3: TGTGCCAGCAGCCCGACAGGGTTGGGTGGCTACACCTTC. This encodes CASSPTGLGGYTF. The chain employs TRBV9 and TRBJ1-2; 7 bases agree with TRBD1. CDR3 length: 13 residues. Trimming cost V 4 bases and J 7 bases; bases outside gene matches: 7. Germline lookup yields CDR1 SGDLS and CDR2 YYNGEE.

The CDR3, as DNA: TGTGCCAGTAGCGTCGGGAACCTACCAGGGACTTTCACTGAAGCTTTCTTT. It yields the protein CASSVGNLPGTFTEAFF. The chain is built from TRBV19 and TRBJ1-1, with a weak D call TRBD1 (5 bases). The V end was cut by 6 bases, the J end by 4 bases, with 24 bases between. This CDR3 region has 17 residues. Germline-derived CDR1 and CDR2 are LNHDA and SQIVND (reference sequence).

This clone was seen just once. V gene TRBV15 combines with J gene TRBJ1-2; D uncertain. V was clipped by 0 bases and J by 0 bases, with 14 bases between them. Germline V gene sequence: CDR1 LNHNV, CDR2 YYDKDF (reference sequence). This CDR3 is built from 17 residues. CDR3 sequence: CATSRDHNQASNYGYTF. The CDR3 DNA follows: TGTGCCACCAGCAGAGATCACAATCAGGCTTCTAACTATGGCTACACCTTC.

This clone was detected a few times. V is TRBV7-2 and J is TRBJ2-3; 7 bases agree with TRBD2. Germline CDR1 is SGHTA and CDR2 is FQGNSA. With V trimmed by 0 bases and J by 1 base, 10 bases remained unmatched. The CDR3 loop spans 18 amino acids. The DNA of the CDR3 is TGTGCCAGCAGCTTAGCTGGGCTAGCGGCGCTTGGCACAGATACGCAGTATTTT. It yields the protein CASSLAGLAALGTDTQYF.

The chain is built from TRBV25-1 and TRBJ2-7; D may match TRBD1 or TRBD2 (5 bases each). Looked up from germline, CDR1 is MGHDK and CDR2 is SYGVNS. V lost 1 base, J lost 3 bases, and 13 bases lay in between. The CDR3 has 15 amino acids. The CDR3 loop is CASSELRGTFYEQYF. CDR3 coding DNA: TGTGCCAGCAGTGAATTGAGGGGAACGTTCTACGAGCAGTACTTC.

This clone was seen a single time. The chain uses TRBV7-2 and TRBJ1-1, with unresolved D. The V gene lost 3 bases and the J gene lost 1 base, with 12 bases spanning the gap. Germline CDR1 SGHTA, CDR2 FQGNSA. The CDR3 has 15 amino acids. The CDR3 bases are TGTGCCAGCAGCTTGTTTACGGACCCGAACACTGAAGCTTTCTTT. As protein: CASSLFTDPNTEAFF.

The CDR3 reads CASSPPGWTGSSYEQYF. CDR3 nucleotide sequence: TGTGCCAGCTCACCACCGGGATGGACAGGGAGCTCCTACGAGCAGTACTTC. V usage is TRBV18 and J usage is TRBJ2-7; 8 nucleotides agree with TRBD1. Trimming cost V 0 bases and J 0 bases; bases outside gene matches: 7. The CDR3 spans 17 residues. CDR1 and CDR2 from the germline V gene are KGHSH and LQKENI. Full variable domain (missing parts from reference TRBV18 and TRBJ2-7): NAGVMQNPRHLVRRRGQEARLRCSPMKGHSHVYWYRQLPEEGLKFMVYLQKENIIDESGMPKERFSAEFPKEGPSILRIQQVVRGDSAAYFCASSPPGWTGSSYEQYFGPGTRLTVT.

This clone was counted between two and nine times. The V gene is TRBV6-5, the J gene TRBJ1-3; the D gene is possibly TRBD1 (6 bases). The ends were cut back, 7 bases at V and 9 bases at J, with 19 bases in the middle. The CDR3 length is 14 residues. In germline, CDR1 is MNHEY, CDR2 SVGAGI. This CDR3 reads CASKVTGWDGTIYF. CDR3 coding DNA: TGTGCCAGCAAGGTTACAGGGTGGGATGGCACCATATATTTT.

This clone occurred a few times. V is TRBV18 and J is TRBJ1-4; 9 positions match TRBD1. CDR1 KGHSH and CDR2 LQKENI come from the germline V gene. The CDR3 extends over 18 amino acids. J lost 8 bases, V lost 2 bases, and 15 bases had no gene match. CDR3 region: CASSPSSGQGDLGEKLFF. The CDR3 DNA sequence: TGTGCCAGCTCACCATCCTCGGGACAGGGTGACCTAGGGGAAAAACTGTTTTTT. The variable domain in full, completed from reference TRBV18 and TRBJ1-4, reads NAGVMQNPRHLVRRRGQEARLRCSPMKGHSHVYWYRQLPEEGLKFMVYLQKENIIDESGMPKERFSAEFPKEGPSILRIQQVVRGDSAAYFCASSPSSGQGDLGEKLFFGSGTQLSVL.

In this sample, this clone turned up a few times. The genes are TRBV7-8 and TRBJ2-2; 10 nucleotides agree with TRBD2. Unmatched junction bases numbered 16, after V lost 7 bases and J lost 5 bases. This CDR3 comprises 18 residues. The germline V gene encodes CDR1 SGHVS and CDR2 FQNEAQ. The CDR3 loop reads CASTASGAGGITTGELFF. CDR3 nucleotide sequence: TGTGCCAGCACCGCCTCAGGAGCGGGGGGGATTACAACCGGGGAGCTGTTTTTT.

This clone was counted a few times. The rearrangement joins TRBV3-1 (or the pseudogene TRBV3-2) to TRBJ1-6; 7 bases line up with TRBD1. The CDR3 is made up of 13 amino acids. CDR1 LGHDT and CDR2 YNNKEL come from the germline V gene (reference sequence). V was clipped by 4 bases and J by 10 bases; unmatched bases: 4. CDR3 sequence reads: CASSLGTESPLHF. CDR3 coding DNA: TGTGCCAGCAGCCTGGGGACAGAGTCACCCCTCCACTTT.

The rearrangement uses TRBV27 and TRBJ2-2; maybe TRBD1 (5 bases). The CDR3 loop spans 14 amino acids. Germline assignment: CDR1 MNHEY and CDR2 SMNVEV (reference sequence). Trimming pared 2 bases from V and 5 bases from J, leaving 9 bases between. CDR3 sequence: CASSLQGRTGELFF. CDR3 sequence (DNA): TGTGCCAGCAGTTTACAGGGCAGAACCGGGGAGCTGTTTTTT.

The chain recombines TRBV25-1 with TRBJ2-7, with 12 bases that match TRBD1. The CDR3 covers 14 residues. Germline-derived CDR1 and CDR2 are MGHDK and SYGVNS. With V trimmed by 4 bases and J by 6 bases, 4 bases remained unmatched. Here the CDR3 reads CASSGGQGAVEQYF. DNA of the CDR3: TGTGCCAGCAGTGGGGGACAGGGGGCTGTCGAGCAGTACTTC.

V usage is TRBV7-2 and J usage is TRBJ1-6; no firm D call. V lost 5 bases to trimming and J lost 3 bases, with 8 bases between them. CDR3 size: 14 residues. Germline assignment: CDR1 SGHTA and CDR2 FQGNSA. The CDR3 here is CASSLDGYNSPLHF. CDR3 coding DNA: TGTGCCAGCAGCCTGGACGGCTATAATTCACCCCTCCACTTT.

This clone was counted only a few times. The chain links TRBV19 to TRBJ2-7, with TRBD2 matching over 13 bases. This CDR3 has 15 amino acids. Looked up from germline, CDR1 is LNHDA and CDR2 is SQIVND (reference sequence). The V gene end was trimmed by 5 bases and the J gene end by 3 bases; junction bases not matched to a gene: 4. In nucleotides, the CDR3 is TGTGCCAGTAGTGGCCGGACTAGCGGGAGCTACGAGCAGTACTTC. Amino acids: CASSGRTSGSYEQYF.

The CDR3 loop is CASSLWGGQPQHF. CDR3 DNA: TGTGCCAGCAGCTTGTGGGGGGGGCAGCCCCAGCATTTT. The rearrangement links TRBV5-6 to TRBJ1-5, with a weak D call TRBD1 (5 bases). V lost 1 base, J lost 7 bases, and 9 bases lay in between. The CDR3 is made up of 13 amino acids. Germline-derived CDR1 and CDR2 are SGHDT and YYEEEE.

This chain connects TRBV27 to TRBJ2-7; 10 bases line up with TRBD2. Germline V gives CDR1 MNHEY, CDR2 SMNVEV (reference sequence). This CDR3 spans 16 amino acids. V shed 5 bases and J 7 bases; nucleotides not matched to a gene: 14. The chain's CDR3 is CASSPLASGGAGEQYF. CDR3 DNA: TGTGCCAGCAGTCCTTTAGCCAGCGGGGGGGCAGGGGAGCAGTACTTC.

V and J are TRBV10-3 and TRBJ1-2; no reliable D call. Trimming took off 0 bases at V and 2 bases at J, with 7 bases between the two ends. Germline V lookup: CDR1 ENHRY, CDR2 SYGVKD. The CDR3 contains 14 residues. The CDR3 is CAISESIENYGYTF. DNA of the CDR3: TGTGCCATCAGTGAGTCCATAGAAAACTATGGCTACACCTTC.

The chain recombines TRBV20-1 with TRBJ2-7; TRBD1 matches 7 bases. This CDR3 is 11 amino acids long. CDR1 DFQATT and CDR2 SNEGSKA come from the germline V gene (reference sequence). After removal of 6 bases from V and 6 bases from J, the junction contained 5 bases not matched to a gene. The chain's CDR3 is CSAGSGGEQYF. The CDR3, as DNA: TGCAGTGCCGGTTCAGGGGGCGAGCAGTACTTC.

J is TRBJ2-5 and V is TRBV7-3, with 8 bases that match TRBD2. V dropped 0 bases and J dropped 5; count of bases not matched to a gene: 11. The CDR3 extends over 17 amino acids. The germline CDR1 and CDR2 sequences are SGHTA and FQGTGA. The CDR3 DNA reads as TGTGCCAGCAGCTTAACGGGGAAAGCGGGAGACCGGGAGACCCAGTACTTC. This codes for CASSLTGKAGDRETQYF. The full variable domain, its missing parts supplied by reference TRBV7-3 and TRBJ2-5, is GAGVSQTPSNKVTEKGKYVELRCDPISGHTALYWYRQSLGQGPEFLIYFQGTGAADDSGLPNDRFFAVRPEGSVSTLKIQRTERGDSAVYLCASSLTGKAGDRETQYFGPGTRLLVL.